This paragraph covers one T cell receptor beta chain sequence. Germline loops: CDR1 SGHAT, CDR2 FQNNGV. The CDR3 covers 16 residues. V shed 3 bases, J shed 5 bases, and the junction held 12 bases outside the gene matches. Reverse transcribing all isolated RNA meant expressed TCRB transcripts were sequenced. Assay: immunoSEQ multiplex PCR; the TCRdb copy retains only in-frame clones and omits some. The data contain about 230,000 clones, over 9.5% of them singletons. The sample comes from a study of beta chain features in type 1 diabetes. The sequence was obtained from a young woman in good health. This chain links TRBV11-2 with TRBJ2-7, with 8 positions matching TRBD2. Sequenced input: naive CD4+ T cells from blood. The CDR3 spells CASSFSAGTRVDEQYF. DNA of the CDR3: TGTGCCAGCAGCTTCAGTGCCGGGACTAGAGTTGACGAGCAGTACTTC.